This TCR beta chain is from a study of T cells in Graves' hyperthyroidism and ophthalmopathy. TCR beta CDR3 region amplification was performed from RNA transcripts. The HTBI primer set was used in a first-round RT-PCR of the TCR CDR3. TCRdb reprocessed the multiplex PCR reads via MiXCR and lists one record per CDR3 protein. Among hundreds of thousands of distinct CDR3 sequences, 22% were seen once, and the ten largest hold under 65%. The specimen was blood. The sequence was obtained from a man aged 25 to 40 with Graves' ophthalmopathy.

The CDR3 nucleotides read TGCAGCGTTCCCCTGGCCACCGGGGAGCTGTTTTTT. Its translation: CSVPLATGELFF. The rearrangement joins TRBV29-1 to TRBJ2-2; no clear D. Germline lookup yields CDR1 SQVTM and CDR2 ANQGSEA. The CDR3 has 12 amino acids. Trimming stripped 5 bases from V and 4 bases from J, with 8 bases between.